Presented here are 6 T cell receptor beta chains from one specimen sequenced in a study of graft-versus-host responses after intestinal transplantation. Antigens for these TCRs are unknown. Data came from immunoSEQ multiplex PCR; TCRdb stores just in-frame clones and leaves some out. The table shows about 110,000 clones, with around 90% occurring only once. The starting material was unstimulated CD4+ T cells sorted from spleen or lymph node cells, obtained before transplant. The receptor source for this set is a human donor who was the organ donor for an intestinal transplant.

As concerns this clone: Germline is not matched at one junction end, which may reflect a read error. The chain recombines TRBV7-7 with TRBJ2-7; 7 nucleotides agree with TRBD2. The CDR3 totals 12 residues. The V gene's germline CDR1 is SSHAT and CDR2 FNYEAQ (reference sequence). CDR3 nucleotides: TGTGCTAGCAGCTTAGCGGGTGGGGAGCAGTACTTC. It yields the protein CASSLAGGEQYF.

This sequence joins TRBV11-2 and TRBJ2-3, with D possibly matching TRBD1 (6 bases). The V end was cut by 5 bases, the J end by 1 base, with 19 bases between. This CDR3 region has 17 residues. Germline assignment: CDR1 SGHAT and CDR2 FQNNGV. CDR3 nucleotide sequence: TGTGCCAGCAGCCCACGCAGGGGTCCTAGGGGCACAGATACGCAGTATTTT. Translating gives CASSPRRGPRGTDTQYF. The full variable domain, rest sourced from reference TRBV11-2 and TRBJ2-3, is EAGVAQSPRYKIIEKRQSVAFWCNPISGHATLYWYQQILGQGPKLLIQFQNNGVVDDSQLPKDRFSAERLKGVDSTLKIQPAKLEDSAVYLCASSPRRGPRGTDTQYFGPGTRLTVL.

The chain couples TRBV27 to TRBJ1-2; the D is unclear. CDR3 size: 12 residues. Germline lookup yields CDR1 MNHEY and CDR2 SMNVEV (reference sequence). Trimming removed 9 bases from V and 3 bases from J, with 11 bases in between. Written as DNA, the CDR3 is TGTGCCAGGACCGGGCCGCACTATGGCTACACCTTC. It specifies CARTGPHYGYTF.

V usage is TRBV10-3 and J usage is TRBJ2-1; 9 nucleotides agree with TRBD2. The CDR3 totals 15 residues. Unmatched junction bases numbered 5, after V lost 6 bases and J lost 2 bases. Germline CDR1 reads ENHRY; CDR2 reads SYGVKD. In DNA, the CDR3 is TGTGCCATCAGACCTAGCGGGAAACCCTACAATGAGCAGTTCTTC. It specifies CAIRPSGKPYNEQFF.

The rearrangement uses TRBV5-4 and TRBJ1-4, with D perhaps matching TRBD1 (5 bases). V dropped 0 bases and J dropped 8 bases, with 14 bases sitting between them. Germline values: CDR1 SGHNT, CDR2 YYREEE (reference sequence). This CDR3 is 15 amino acids long. CDR3 nucleotide sequence: TGTGCCAGCAGCTTGGGAAGGAGGGGAGGGGAAAAACTGTTTTTT. Translation gives CASSLGRRGGEKLFF.

This chain joins TRBV30 and TRBJ1-1, with D possibly matching TRBD1 (5 bases). V lost 5 bases and J 1 base, leaving 8 bases between the germline ends. The CDR3 consists of 12 residues. CDR1 GTSNPN and CDR2 SVGIG come from the germline V gene (reference sequence). The CDR3 nucleotides read TGTGCCTGGGACAGAGCGAACACTGAAGCTTTCTTT. Translation gives CAWDRANTEAFF.